A single sample gave rise to the 5 T cell receptor beta chains below, sequenced in a study of T cell responses to AZD1222 COVID-19 vaccine (dated by TCRdb to about 2021). The time point label on this specimen signifies: about 28 days (+/-7) after the second vaccine dose. What the treatment or condition label conveys for this sample: meningococcal conjugate vaccine given as trial control. Libraries were made using the immunoSEQ multiplex PCR assay. In TCRdb, the immuneACCESS table is reduced to in-frame sequences with V and J assigned. These tables do not hold every clone; where another copy was compared, an unresolved V gene accounts for under half, and the others remain unexplained. This sample gives 160,000 or so clones in total; 70% to 90% of them show up just once. Roughly 4% of the sample goes to the ten largest clones. The sequencing here drew on peripheral blood, taken 28 days after the second dose of the MenACWY control vaccine. These receptors originate from an adult who received the MenACWY meningococcal vaccine as a control.

The chain links TRBV29-1 to TRBJ2-5; D remains unclear. Trimming removed 4 bases at V and 1 base at J, with 10 bases between. CDR1 is SQVTM, CDR2 ANQGSEA, per germline. This CDR3 has 13 residues. CDR3 loop: CSVVAQPQETQYF. In nucleotides, the CDR3 is TGCAGCGTTGTGGCGCAGCCCCAAGAGACCCAGTACTTC.

This chain uses TRBV27 with TRBJ1-4; no clear D gene. The V and J ends lost 5 bases and 1 base respectively, with 17 bases between them. CDR1 and CDR2 from the germline V gene are MNHEY and SMNVEV (reference sequence). This CDR3 region has 17 residues. The CDR3, as DNA: TGTGCCAGCAGTCTGATGAGGGAGCGGAGAACTAATGAAAAACTGTTTTTT. This sequence encodes CASSLMRERRTNEKLFF.

The chain links TRBV19 to TRBJ1-1; no reliable D call. Germline V gene data show CDR1 as LNHDA and CDR2 as SQIVND (reference sequence). Trimming stripped 3 bases from V and 2 bases from J, with 10 bases between. This CDR3 contains 14 residues. CDR3 in amino acids: CASSIFAANTEAFF. Here the CDR3 DNA reads TGTGCCAGTAGTATTTTCGCAGCAAACACTGAAGCTTTCTTT.

This chain uses TRBV28 with TRBJ2-7; 7 positions match TRBD2. Germline loops: CDR1 MDHEN, CDR2 SYDVKM. This CDR3 is built from 14 residues. V was pared by 8 bases and J by 4 bases, with 11 bases of the junction left unmatched. CDR3 loop: CASRTPGLTYEQYF. CDR3 DNA: TGTGCCAGCCGAACCCCGGGACTAACTTACGAGCAGTACTTC.

V gene TRBV18 combines with J gene TRBJ1-6; D remains unclear. Germline CDR1 KGHSH, CDR2 LQKENI. The CDR3 is made up of 15 amino acids. V lost 3 bases to trimming and J lost 1 base, with 7 bases between them. The CDR3 sequence is CASSPSGSYNSPLHF. For the CDR3, the DNA is TGTGCCAGCTCACCGTCGGGGTCCTATAATTCACCCCTCCACTTT.